This T cell receptor (beta chain) derives from a study of beta chain features in type 1 diabetes. General study findings and limits: Type 1 diabetes patients showed a moderate but significant shortening of TCRB CDR3s in all four CD4+ subsets.

Germline lookup yields CDR1 MNHNS and CDR2 SASEGT. With V trimmed by 2 bases and J by 7 bases, 9 bases remained unmatched. This CDR3 has 17 residues. cDNA synthesis used the whole RNA isolate, giving expressed TCRB sequences. TCRdb keeps only in-frame clones here, not all; method: immunoSEQ multiplex PCR. This table holds tens of thousands of clones, roughly 31% found once. Turning to this clone: No antigen is known for it.

J is TRBJ2-1 and V is TRBV6-1; 12 nucleotides line up with TRBD2. Sequencing was carried out using stem cell memory CD4+ T cells from blood. The source of this sequence is a woman between 18 and 29 years old in good health. The CDR3 nucleotides are TGTGCCAGCAGTGAACCAAGACTAGCGGGAGTTAAGAATGAGCAGTTCTTC. Translated, it gives CASSEPRLAGVKNEQFF.